Shown below are 13 T cell receptor beta chains from a single sample sequenced in a study of T cell repertoires in cytomegalovirus infection. TCRdb called the reads again in MiXCR, with one record for every CDR3 protein. Found here are 150,000 to 200,000 distinct CDR3 sequences, about an eighth of them singletons; the top ten hold 25% to 30%. The specimen sequenced was PBMCs. The receptor source for this set is a human donor in good health (CMV status not recorded). Some clones in this sample may be carry-over from other donors' samples.

This clonotype was picked up many times. The chain joins TRBV12-3 or TRBV12-4 to TRBJ2-6; 10 bases agree with TRBD2. V lost 5 bases to trimming and J lost 4 bases; unmatched junction nucleotides: 8. The CDR3 is made up of 17 amino acids. The CDR3 sequence is CASSRQAGGNGANVLTF. DNA for the CDR3: TGTGCCAGCAGTCGACAAGCGGGAGGGAACGGGGCCAACGTCCTGACTTTC.

This chain joins TRBV29-1 and TRBJ2-5; 11 positions match TRBD2. The CDR3 is made up of 16 amino acids. Unmatched junction bases numbered 12, after V lost 7 bases and J lost 2 bases. Germline V CDR1 and CDR2: SQVTM, ANQGSEA. The CDR3 DNA sequence: TGCAGCGCCCTCATCTCTAGCGGGGGGCGGCAAGAGACCCAGTACTTC. Translating it yields CSALISSGGRQETQYF.

The V and J genes are TRBV29-1 and TRBJ1-1, with TRBD1 matching 8 bases. Unmatched junction bases numbered 10, after V lost 6 bases and J lost 4 bases. Germline V gives CDR1 SQVTM, CDR2 ANQGSEA. This CDR3 has 14 residues. DNA of the CDR3: TGCAGCGTGCGTCAGGGGGCGTCCGGCACTGAAGCTTTCTTT. It codes for CSVRQGASGTEAFF.

The V and J genes are TRBV29-1 and TRBJ1-1; D is perhaps TRBD1 (6 bases). In germline, CDR1 is SQVTM, CDR2 ANQGSEA. The germline V and J ends were trimmed by 6 bases and 0 bases, with 8 bases remaining between them. The CDR3 sequence is 12 residues long. This CDR3 reads CSVTGMNTEAFF. The CDR3 DNA is TGCAGCGTAACAGGGATGAACACTGAAGCTTTCTTT.

Concerning this clonotype: It may be a read error: a sequence one base away is much more abundant. This chain joins TRBV6-5 and TRBJ1-5; D gene uncertain. The germline gives CDR1 MNHEY, CDR2 SVGAGI. The CDR3 totals 15 residues. The DNA of the CDR3 is TGTGCCAGCAGTTACTCGTGGATCTCCAATCCGCCCCAGCATTTT. The encoded protein is CASSYSWISNPPQHF.

This clonotype was counted at least ten times. The V call is TRBV7-8, the J call TRBJ1-3; D remains unclear. Germline loops: CDR1 SGHVS, CDR2 FQNEAQ. The CDR3 extends over 15 amino acids. Trimming pared 2 bases from V and 1 base from J, leaving 9 bases between. The CDR3 loop reads CASSLSSGSGNTIYF. The DNA of the CDR3 is TGTGCCAGCAGCTTAAGTTCCGGGTCTGGAAACACCATATATTTT. The full variable domain, rest sourced from reference TRBV7-8 and TRBJ1-3, is GAGVSQSPRYKVAKRGQDVALRCDPISGHVSLFWYQQALGQGPEFLTYFQNEAQLDKSGLPSDRFFAERPEGSVSTLKIQRTQQEDSAVYLCASSLSSGSGNTIYFGEGSWLTVV.

This clonotype turned up a few times. V is TRBV25-1 and J is TRBJ1-1, with D possibly being TRBD1 (6 bases). The CDR3 sequence is 12 residues long. Germline assignment: CDR1 MGHDK and CDR2 SYGVNS. Trimming shortened V by 10 bases and J by 0 bases, and 9 bases separated the two germline ends. The CDR3 is CATRQVNTEAFF. CDR3 nucleotide sequence: TGTGCCACCCGACAGGTGAACACTGAAGCTTTCTTT.

In this sample, this clonotype turned up a few times. The chain is built from TRBV20-1 and TRBJ2-5; D remains ambiguous. The CDR3 length is 15 residues. The V and J ends lost 0 bases and 1 base respectively, with 12 bases between them. Per the germline V gene, CDR1 is DFQATT and CDR2 is SNEGSKA (reference sequence). CDR3 sequence reads: CSARDRGPPQETQYF. DNA of the CDR3: TGCAGTGCTAGAGATCGCGGCCCCCCCCAAGAGACCCAGTACTTC.

This clonotype has ten or more counts. One end of the junction fails to match germline, which may point to a read error. V is TRBV6-5 and J is TRBJ1-1; D possibly corresponds to TRBD1 (6 bases). Germline-derived CDR1 and CDR2 are MNHEY and SVGAGI. CDR3 size: 15 residues. The CDR3 DNA reads as TGTGCCAGCAGTAAACCCTCGGGGGCGAGGACTGAAGCTCTCTTT. Translated: CASSKPSGARTEALF.

This clonotype was seen a few times. V is TRBV27 and J is TRBJ2-7; 8 bases are a match to TRBD1. This CDR3 is 13 amino acids long. From germline, CDR1 is MNHEY and CDR2 SMNVEV (reference sequence). V was pared by 8 bases and J by 6 bases, with 9 bases of the junction left unmatched. The chain's CDR3 is CASLGQGNFEQYF. The CDR3 DNA follows: TGTGCCAGCCTCGGACAGGGTAACTTCGAGCAGTACTTC.

This clonotype was found many times. The CDR3 DNA follows: TGTGCCAGCAGTTTTAGGGACACTTCCTACGAGCAGTACTTC. The encoded protein is CASSFRDTSYEQYF. The genes are TRBV27 and TRBJ2-7, with D possibly being TRBD1 (6 bases). The length of the CDR3 is 14 residues. Germline V gives CDR1 MNHEY, CDR2 SMNVEV (reference sequence). Trimming left V 3 bases short and J 1 base short, with 10 bases between.

This clonotype was seen ten or more times. CDR3 nucleotide sequence: TGTGCCAGCAGCCCTAGGGGGGGGGGACTCCCCGGGGAGCTGTTTTTT. This encodes CASSPRGGGLPGELFF. The chain joins TRBV7-2 to TRBJ2-2; tentative D call: TRBD2 (7 bases). The CDR3 totals 16 residues. Germline V gene data show CDR1 as SGHTA and CDR2 as FQGNSA. V lost 5 bases and J 6 bases, leaving 19 bases between the germline ends.

The chain joins TRBV6-6 to TRBJ2-7, with a weak D call TRBD1 (5 bases). Germline CDR1 and CDR2: MNHNY and SVGAGI (reference sequence). The CDR3 is 13 amino acids. V dropped 2 bases and J dropped 5 bases, with 10 bases sitting between them. DNA for the CDR3: TGTGCCAGCAGTTACAGGGGCGGCCACGAGCAGTACTTC. It is translated as CASSYRGGHEQYF.